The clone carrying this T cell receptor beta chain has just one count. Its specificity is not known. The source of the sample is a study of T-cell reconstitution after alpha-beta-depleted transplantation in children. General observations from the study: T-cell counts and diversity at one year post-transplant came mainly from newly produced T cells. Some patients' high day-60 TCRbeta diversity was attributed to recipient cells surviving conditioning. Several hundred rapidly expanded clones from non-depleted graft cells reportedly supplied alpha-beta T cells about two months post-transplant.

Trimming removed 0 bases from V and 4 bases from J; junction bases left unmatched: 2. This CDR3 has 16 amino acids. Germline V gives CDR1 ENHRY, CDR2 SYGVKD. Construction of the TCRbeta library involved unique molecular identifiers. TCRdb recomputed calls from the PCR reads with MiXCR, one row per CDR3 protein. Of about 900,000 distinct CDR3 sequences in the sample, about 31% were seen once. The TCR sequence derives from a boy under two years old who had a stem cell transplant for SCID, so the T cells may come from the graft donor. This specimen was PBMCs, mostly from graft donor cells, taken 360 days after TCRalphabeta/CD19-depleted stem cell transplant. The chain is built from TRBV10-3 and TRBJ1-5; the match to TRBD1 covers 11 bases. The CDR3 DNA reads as TGTGCCATCAGTGAGTCAGGGACAGGGGGGAATCAGCCCCAGCATTTT. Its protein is CAISESGTGGNQPQHF.